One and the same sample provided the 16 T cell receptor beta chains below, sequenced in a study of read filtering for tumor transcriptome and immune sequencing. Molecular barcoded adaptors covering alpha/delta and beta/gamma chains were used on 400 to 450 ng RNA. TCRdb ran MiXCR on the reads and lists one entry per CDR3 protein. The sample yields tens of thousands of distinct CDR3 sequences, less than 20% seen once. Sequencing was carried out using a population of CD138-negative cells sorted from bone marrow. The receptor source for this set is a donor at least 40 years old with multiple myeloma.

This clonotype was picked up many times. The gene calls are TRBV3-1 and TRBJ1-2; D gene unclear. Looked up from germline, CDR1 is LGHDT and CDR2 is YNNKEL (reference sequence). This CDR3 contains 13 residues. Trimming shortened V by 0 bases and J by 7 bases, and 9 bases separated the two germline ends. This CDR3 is CASSQEASPGYTF. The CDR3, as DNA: TGTGCCAGCAGCCAAGAGGCAAGCCCTGGCTACACCTTC.

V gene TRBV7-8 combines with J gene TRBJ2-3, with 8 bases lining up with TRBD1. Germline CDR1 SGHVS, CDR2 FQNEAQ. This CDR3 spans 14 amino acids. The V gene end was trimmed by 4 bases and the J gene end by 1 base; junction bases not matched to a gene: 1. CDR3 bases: TGTGCCAGCAGCTCGGGACAGGGCACAGATACGCAGTATTTT. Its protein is CASSSGQGTDTQYF. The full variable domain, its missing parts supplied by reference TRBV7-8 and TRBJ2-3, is GAGVSQSPRYKVAKRGQDVALRCDPISGHVSLFWYQQALGQGPEFLTYFQNEAQLDKSGLPSDRFFAERPEGSVSTLKIQRTQQEDSAVYLCASSSGQGTDTQYFGPGTRLTVL.

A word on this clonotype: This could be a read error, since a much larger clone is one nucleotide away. The CDR3, as DNA: TGCGCCAGCATGGACGGGAGTACAGCAGGGGGGCTGTTTTTT. Amino acid sequence: CASMDGSTAGGLFF. The chain recombines TRBV5-1 with TRBJ2-2, with D maybe TRBD1 (7 bases). CDR1 and CDR2 (germline): SGHRS, YFSETQ. The CDR3 consists of 14 residues.

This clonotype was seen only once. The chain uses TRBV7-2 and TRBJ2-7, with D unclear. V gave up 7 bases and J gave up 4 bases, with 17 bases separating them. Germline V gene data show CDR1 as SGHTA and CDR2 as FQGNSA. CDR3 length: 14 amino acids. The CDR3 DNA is TGTGCCAGCACCATGGACCGAGGCGCGTACGAGCAGTACTTC. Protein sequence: CASTMDRGAYEQYF.

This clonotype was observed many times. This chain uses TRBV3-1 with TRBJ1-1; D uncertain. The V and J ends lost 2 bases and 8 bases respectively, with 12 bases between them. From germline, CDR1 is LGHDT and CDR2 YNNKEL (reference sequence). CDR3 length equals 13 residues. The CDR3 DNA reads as TGTGCCAGCAGCCAACGAGTCAGCGTCGAAGCTTTCTTT. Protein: CASSQRVSVEAFF.

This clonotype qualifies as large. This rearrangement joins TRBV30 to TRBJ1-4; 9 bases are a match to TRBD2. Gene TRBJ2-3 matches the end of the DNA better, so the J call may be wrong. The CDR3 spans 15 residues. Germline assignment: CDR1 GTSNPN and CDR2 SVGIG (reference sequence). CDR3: CAWSSRGGMADTQYF. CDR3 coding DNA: TGTGCCTGGAGTTCGCGGGGGGGAATGGCAGATACGCAGTATTTT.

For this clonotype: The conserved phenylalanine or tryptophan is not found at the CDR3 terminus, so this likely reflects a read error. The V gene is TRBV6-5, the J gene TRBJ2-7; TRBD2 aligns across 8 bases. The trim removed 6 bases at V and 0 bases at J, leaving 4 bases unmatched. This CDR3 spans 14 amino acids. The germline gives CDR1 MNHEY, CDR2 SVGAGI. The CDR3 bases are TGTGCCAGCAGCCCCGGGACTAGCTCCTACGAGCAGTACATC. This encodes CASSPGTSSYEQYI.

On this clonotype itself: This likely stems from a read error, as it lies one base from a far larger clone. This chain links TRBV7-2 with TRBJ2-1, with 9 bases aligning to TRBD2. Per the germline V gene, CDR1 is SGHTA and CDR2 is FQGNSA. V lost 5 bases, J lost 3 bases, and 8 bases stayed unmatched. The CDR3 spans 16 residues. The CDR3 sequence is CASSTRLADIYNEQFF. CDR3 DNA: TGTGCCAGCAGCACCCGACTAGCGGACATCTACAATGAGCAGTTCTTC.

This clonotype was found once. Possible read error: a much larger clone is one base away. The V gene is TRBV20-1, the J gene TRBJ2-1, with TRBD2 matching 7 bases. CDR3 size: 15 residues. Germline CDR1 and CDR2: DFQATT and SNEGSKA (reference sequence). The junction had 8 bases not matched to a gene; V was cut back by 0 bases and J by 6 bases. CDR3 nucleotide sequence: TGCAGTGCTAGAGATCGGAGACTAGCCTTCAATGAGCAGTTCTTC. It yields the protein CSARDRRLAFNEQFF.

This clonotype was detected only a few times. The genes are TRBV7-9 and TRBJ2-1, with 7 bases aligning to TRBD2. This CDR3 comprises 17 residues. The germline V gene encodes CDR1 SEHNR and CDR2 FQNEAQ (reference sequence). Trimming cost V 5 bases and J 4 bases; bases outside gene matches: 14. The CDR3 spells CASSPSTGRGSYNEQFF. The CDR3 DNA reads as TGTGCCAGCAGCCCCTCAACTGGGAGGGGCTCATACAATGAGCAGTTCTTC.

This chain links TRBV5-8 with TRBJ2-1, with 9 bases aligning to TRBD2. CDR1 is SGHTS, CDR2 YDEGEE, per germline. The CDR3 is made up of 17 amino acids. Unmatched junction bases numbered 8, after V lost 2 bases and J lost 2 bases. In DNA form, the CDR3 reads TGTGCCAGCAGCTTTTTTCTGACTAGCGGTGCCTACAATGAGCAGTTCTTC. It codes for CASSFFLTSGAYNEQFF.

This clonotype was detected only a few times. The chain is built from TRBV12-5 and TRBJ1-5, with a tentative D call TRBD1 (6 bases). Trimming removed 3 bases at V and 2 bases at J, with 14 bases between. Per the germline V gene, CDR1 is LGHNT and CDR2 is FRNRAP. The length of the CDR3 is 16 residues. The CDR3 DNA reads TGTGCTAGTGGTTTATCAACAGGGAACGGCAATCAGCCCCAGCATTTT. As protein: CASGLSTGNGNQPQHF.

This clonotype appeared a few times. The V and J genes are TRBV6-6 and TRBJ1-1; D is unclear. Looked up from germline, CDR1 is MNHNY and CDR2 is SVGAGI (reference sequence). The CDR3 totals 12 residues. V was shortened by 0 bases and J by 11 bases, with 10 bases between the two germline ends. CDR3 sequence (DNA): TGTGCCAGCAGTTACTCGATTAACTTGGCTTTCTTT. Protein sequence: CASSYSINLAFF.

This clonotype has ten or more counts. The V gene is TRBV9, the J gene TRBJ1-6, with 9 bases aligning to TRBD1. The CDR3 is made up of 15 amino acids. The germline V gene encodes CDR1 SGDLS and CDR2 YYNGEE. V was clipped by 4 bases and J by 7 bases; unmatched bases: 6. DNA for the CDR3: TGTGCCAGCAGCACCCGGGACAGGGAAAATTCACCCCTCCACTTT. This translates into CASSTRDRENSPLHF.

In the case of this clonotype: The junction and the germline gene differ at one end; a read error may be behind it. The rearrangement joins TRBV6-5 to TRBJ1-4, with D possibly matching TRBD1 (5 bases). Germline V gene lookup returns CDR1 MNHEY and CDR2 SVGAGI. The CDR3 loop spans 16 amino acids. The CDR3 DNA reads TGTGCCGGCAGTTACTCGATTGGGGCAGTTAATGAAAAACTGTTTTTT. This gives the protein CAGSYSIGAVNEKLFF.

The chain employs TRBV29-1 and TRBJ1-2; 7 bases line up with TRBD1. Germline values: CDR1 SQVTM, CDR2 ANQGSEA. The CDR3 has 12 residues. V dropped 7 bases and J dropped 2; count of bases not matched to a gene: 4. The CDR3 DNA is TGCAGCGCCGGACAGGCAAACTATGGCTACACCTTC. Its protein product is CSAGQANYGYTF.